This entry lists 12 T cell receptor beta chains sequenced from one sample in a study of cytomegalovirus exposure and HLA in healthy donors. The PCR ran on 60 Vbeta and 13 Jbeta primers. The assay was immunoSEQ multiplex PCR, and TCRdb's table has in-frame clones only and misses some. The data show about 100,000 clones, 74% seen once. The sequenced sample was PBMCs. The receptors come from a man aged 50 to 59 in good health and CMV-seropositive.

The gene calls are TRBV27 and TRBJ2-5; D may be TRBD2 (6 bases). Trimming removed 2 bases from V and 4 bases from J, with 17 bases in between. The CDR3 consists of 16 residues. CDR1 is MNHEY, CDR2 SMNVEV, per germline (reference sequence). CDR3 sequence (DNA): TGTGCCAGCAGTTTAAATACGGGAGCCCCGGCAGAGACCCAGTACTTC. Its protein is CASSLNTGAPAETQYF.

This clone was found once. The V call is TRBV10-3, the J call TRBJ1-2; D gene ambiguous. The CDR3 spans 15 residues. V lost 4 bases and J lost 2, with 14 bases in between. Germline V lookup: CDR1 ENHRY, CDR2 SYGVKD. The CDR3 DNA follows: TGTGCCATCAGTGGGACTCTCGAATTGAACTATGGCTACACCTTC. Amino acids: CAISGTLELNYGYTF.

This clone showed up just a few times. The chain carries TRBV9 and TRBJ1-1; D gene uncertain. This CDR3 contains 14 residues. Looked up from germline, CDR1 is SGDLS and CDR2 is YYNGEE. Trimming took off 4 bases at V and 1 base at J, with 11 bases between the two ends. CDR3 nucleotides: TGTGCCAGCAGCCCCCGGAGGTGGAACACTGAAGCTTTCTTT. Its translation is CASSPRRWNTEAFF.

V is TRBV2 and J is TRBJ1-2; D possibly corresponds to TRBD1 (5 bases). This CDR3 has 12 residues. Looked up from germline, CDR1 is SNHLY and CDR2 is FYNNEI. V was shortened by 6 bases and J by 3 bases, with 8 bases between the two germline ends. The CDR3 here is CASRTGYYGYTF. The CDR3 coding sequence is TGTGCCAGCAGAACAGGATACTATGGCTACACCTTC.

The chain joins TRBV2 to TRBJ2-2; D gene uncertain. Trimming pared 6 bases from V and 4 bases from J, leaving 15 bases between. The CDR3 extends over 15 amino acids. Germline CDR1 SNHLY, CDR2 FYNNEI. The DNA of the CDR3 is TGTGCCAGCAGCTCCCGCGGAGTAGTCACCGGGGAGCTGTTTTTT. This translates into CASSSRGVVTGELFF.

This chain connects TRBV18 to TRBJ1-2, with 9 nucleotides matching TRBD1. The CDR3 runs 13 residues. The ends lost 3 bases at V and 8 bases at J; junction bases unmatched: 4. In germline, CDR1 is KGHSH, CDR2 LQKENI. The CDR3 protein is CASSPGTGNGYTF. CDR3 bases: TGTGCCAGCTCACCCGGGACAGGGAACGGCTACACCTTC.

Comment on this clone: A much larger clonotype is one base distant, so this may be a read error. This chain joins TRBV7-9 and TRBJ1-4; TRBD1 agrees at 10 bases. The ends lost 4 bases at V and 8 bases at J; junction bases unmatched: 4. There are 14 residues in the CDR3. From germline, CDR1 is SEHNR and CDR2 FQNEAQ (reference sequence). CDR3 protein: CASSSGQGDEKLFF. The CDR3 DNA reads TGTGCCAGCAGCTCCGGACAGGGGGACGAAAAACTGTTTTTT.

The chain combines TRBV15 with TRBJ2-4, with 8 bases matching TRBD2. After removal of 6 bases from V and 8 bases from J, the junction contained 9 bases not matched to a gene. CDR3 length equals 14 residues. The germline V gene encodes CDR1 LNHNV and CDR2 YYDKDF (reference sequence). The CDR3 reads CATSSSGGLDIQYF. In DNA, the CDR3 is TGTGCCACCAGTTCCTCGGGGGGGCTCGACATTCAGTACTTC.

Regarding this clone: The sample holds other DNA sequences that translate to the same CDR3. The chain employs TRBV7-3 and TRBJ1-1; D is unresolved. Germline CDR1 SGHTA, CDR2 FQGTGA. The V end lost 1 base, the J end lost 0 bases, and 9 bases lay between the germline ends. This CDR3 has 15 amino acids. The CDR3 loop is CASSLSSGLNTEAFF. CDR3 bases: TGTGCCAGCAGCTTAAGTAGTGGTCTGAACACTGAAGCTTTCTTT.

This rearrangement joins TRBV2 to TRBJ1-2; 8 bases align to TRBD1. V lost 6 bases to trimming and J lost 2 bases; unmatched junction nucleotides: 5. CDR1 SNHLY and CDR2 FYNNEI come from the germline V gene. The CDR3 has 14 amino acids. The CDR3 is CASRAQGVNYGYTF. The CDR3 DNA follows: TGTGCCAGCAGGGCACAGGGGGTGAACTATGGCTACACCTTC.

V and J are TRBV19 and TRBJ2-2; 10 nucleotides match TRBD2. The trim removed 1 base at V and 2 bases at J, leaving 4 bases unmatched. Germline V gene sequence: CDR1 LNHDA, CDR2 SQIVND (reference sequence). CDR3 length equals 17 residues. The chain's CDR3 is CASSIGAGGPNTGELFF. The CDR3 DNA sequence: TGTGCCAGTAGTATAGGAGCGGGAGGGCCAAACACCGGGGAGCTGTTTTTT.

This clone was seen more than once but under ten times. The CDR3 reads CASSTNLGQQEAFF. CDR3 DNA sequence: TGCGCCAGCAGCACCAACCTAGGACAGCAAGAAGCTTTCTTT. The chain employs TRBV5-1 and TRBJ1-1; TRBD1 might be the D (6 bases). The CDR3 covers 14 residues. V was shortened by 4 bases and J by 8 bases, with 18 bases between the two germline ends. Germline CDR1 is SGHRS and CDR2 is YFSETQ.